The rows below give T cell receptor beta chains drawn from one sample of a study of response to subunit inactivated influenza vaccine. TCRdb recomputed calls from the RT-PCR reads with MiXCR, one row per CDR3 protein. Seen here are 500,000 to 600,000 distinct CDR3 sequences, around 13% observed once, and the top ten hold approximately 12%. The specimen was PBMCs from blood, collected 12 days after vaccination. The receptors originated from a man aged 50 to 59 who received an inactivated influenza vaccine. Each CDR3 is given without its conserved first and last residue. The order of the fields is J gene, clone size, V gene, CDR3 protein. Size values are once, few and many counts, or a class for expanded clones, and some rows have none.

J gene: TRBJ2-6
clone size: NA
V gene: TRBV24-1
CDR3 protein: ATSDAKGYPSGANVLT

J gene: TRBJ2-3
clone size: NA
V gene: TRBV20-1
CDR3 protein: SASPSGRSTDTQY

J gene: TRBJ1-5
clone size: few
V gene: TRBV27
CDR3 protein: ASSPQGTRQPQH

J gene: TRBJ2-1
clone size: NA
V gene: TRBV2
CDR3 protein: ASSEGEQSGRTYNEQF

J gene: TRBJ2-1
clone size: NA
V gene: TRBV10-3
CDR3 protein: AIRELAGGVYEQF

J gene: TRBJ2-3
clone size: NA
V gene: TRBV29-1
CDR3 protein: SVDRGLIDTQY

J gene: TRBJ2-1
clone size: few
V gene: TRBV19
CDR3 protein: ASSGRLSYNEQF

J gene: TRBJ2-7
clone size: NA
V gene: TRBV20-1
CDR3 protein: SARGTGGEQY

J gene: TRBJ2-2
clone size: many
V gene: TRBV10-3
CDR3 protein: AISAKAANTGELF

J gene: TRBJ2-7
clone size: NA
V gene: TRBV5-1
CDR3 protein: ASSRSDGPYEQY

J gene: TRBJ2-3
clone size: NA
V gene: TRBV20-1
CDR3 protein: SARDSWGEAGSDTQY

J gene: TRBJ2-2
clone size: few
V gene: TRBV28
CDR3 protein: ASVLGGAGELF

J gene: TRBJ1-1
clone size: NA
V gene: TRBV7-2
CDR3 protein: ASLRSGGMNTEAF

J gene: TRBJ1-2
clone size: NA
V gene: TRBV4-1
CDR3 protein: ASSQGTNVPRYGYT

J gene: TRBJ1-6
clone size: NA
V gene: TRBV7-2
CDR3 protein: ASSSPRAGSPLH

J gene: TRBJ1-1
clone size: few
V gene: TRBV6-5
CDR3 protein: ASSYSRAPSEAF

J gene: TRBJ1-2
clone size: few
V gene: TRBV27
CDR3 protein: ASSSGDRTLYGYT

J gene: TRBJ2-1
clone size: few
V gene: TRBV20-1
CDR3 protein: SASRGQGVSNEQF

J gene: TRBJ1-1
clone size: NA
V gene: TRBV7-8
CDR3 protein: ASSLDVGLNTEAF

J gene: TRBJ2-3
clone size: few
V gene: TRBV29-1
CDR3 protein: SGGLAGTDTQY

J gene: TRBJ2-2
clone size: NA
V gene: TRBV4-2
CDR3 protein: ASSQEQGLRSSGELF

J gene: TRBJ1-2
clone size: few
V gene: TRBV15
CDR3 protein: ATSKEGTANYGYT

J gene: TRBJ2-7
clone size: NA
V gene: TRBV7-2
CDR3 protein: ASSRRTVSYEQY

J gene: TRBJ2-7
clone size: NA
V gene: TRBV28
CDR3 protein: ASKEYSPRPSYEQY

J gene: TRBJ2-1
clone size: NA
V gene: TRBV5-5
CDR3 protein: ASSFLAGAKYEQF

J gene: TRBJ2-7
clone size: many
V gene: TRBV3-1
CDR3 protein: ASSQGSGGYEQY

J gene: TRBJ2-3
clone size: NA
V gene: TRBV18
CDR3 protein: ASSPVAGGRTDTQY

J gene: TRBJ2-1
clone size: many
V gene: TRBV20-1
CDR3 protein: SARDRLADYEQF

J gene: TRBJ1-6
clone size: many
V gene: TRBV2
CDR3 protein: ASKPTGRHSPLH

J gene: TRBJ1-6
clone size: NA
V gene: TRBV20-1
CDR3 protein: SASGWGDNSPLH

J gene: TRBJ1-1
clone size: NA
V gene: TRBV12-3/TRBV12-4
CDR3 protein: ASSLSLANTEAF

J gene: TRBJ1-2
clone size: NA
V gene: TRBV5-1
CDR3 protein: ASSLVQGYYGYT

J gene: TRBJ1-1
clone size: NA
V gene: TRBV12-3/TRBV12-4
CDR3 protein: ASSFGQVVF

J gene: TRBJ2-5
clone size: few
V gene: TRBV5-1
CDR3 protein: ASSPGLAGGPRETQY

J gene: TRBJ2-5
clone size: NA
V gene: TRBV20-1
CDR3 protein: SAGLAGLQETQY

J gene: TRBJ2-3
clone size: NA
V gene: TRBV7-6
CDR3 protein: ASSSPLSDPTDTQY

J gene: TRBJ2-1
clone size: few
V gene: TRBV6-4
CDR3 protein: ASSTGTRVMSEQF

J gene: TRBJ2-1
clone size: many
V gene: TRBV12-3/TRBV12-4
CDR3 protein: ASSLIWGRIYNEQF

J gene: TRBJ2-2
clone size: NA
V gene: TRBV2
CDR3 protein: ASSEALRTGELF

J gene: TRBJ2-1
clone size: NA
V gene: TRBV29-1
CDR3 protein: SLVGQSSYNEQF

J gene: TRBJ2-5
clone size: few
V gene: TRBV7-7
CDR3 protein: ASSVAGGLGETQY

J gene: TRBJ2-3
clone size: NA
V gene: TRBV7-9
CDR3 protein: ASRRPADTQY

J gene: TRBJ2-3
clone size: NA
V gene: TRBV21-1
CDR3 protein: ASSTRIPEDTQY

J gene: TRBJ2-1
clone size: NA
V gene: TRBV7-9
CDR3 protein: ASILSGGRGNEQF

J gene: TRBJ1-4
clone size: NA
V gene: TRBV7-2
CDR3 protein: ASSPGTVTNEKLF

J gene: TRBJ2-1
clone size: few
V gene: TRBV12-3/TRBV12-4
CDR3 protein: ASSFLGDLFSYNEQF

J gene: TRBJ2-5
clone size: NA
V gene: TRBV5-4
CDR3 protein: ASSLGASREETQY

J gene: TRBJ1-6
clone size: few
V gene: TRBV6-1
CDR3 protein: ASRPTGTSYNSPLH

J gene: TRBJ2-5
clone size: few
V gene: TRBV29-1
CDR3 protein: SVKGRRGQETQY